This T cell receptor beta chain is from a study of early T cells in non-severe SARS-CoV-2 infection. Whole-study findings and limits: Sequences matched to VDJdb favored anti-spike CD8 responses, while private and CD4 specificities were missed.

As part of library construction, unique molecular identifiers were attached to individual cDNA molecules. TCRdb analysed the 5' RACE reads with MiXCR anew, one entry per CDR3 protein. The sample includes more than 90,000 distinct CDR3 sequences, roughly 13% of them seen just once. A remark on this clonotype: What it recognizes is unknown.

CDR1 and CDR2 (germline): DFQATT, SNEGSKA (reference sequence). J gave up 2 bases and V 4 bases, and 18 bases lay outside the gene matches. CDR3 length: 18 residues. The source is an adult who was a healthcare worker with PCR-confirmed SARS-CoV-2 infection or an uninfected control (not recorded which). The sequenced sample was whole blood. The gene calls are TRBV20-1 and TRBJ2-3; the match to TRBD1 covers 7 bases. CDR3: CSAKLQGQLKPYTDTQYF. The CDR3 coding sequence is TGCAGTGCTAAATTACAGGGGCAATTAAAACCATACACAGATACGCAGTATTTT.